This T cell receptor (beta chain) was observed in a study of T cell repertoires in cytomegalovirus infection. Using its own MiXCR run on the reads, TCRdb lists one record per CDR3 protein. The sample yields about 530,000 distinct CDR3 sequences, around a quarter seen once. The CDR3 runs to 12 residues. Germline CDR1 and CDR2: SQVTM and ANQGSEA. V lost 7 bases to trimming and J lost 6 bases; unmatched junction nucleotides: 5. This clonotype was obtained from a human donor in good health (CMV status not recorded). Some clones in this sample may be carry-over from other donors' samples. The chain couples TRBV29-1 to TRBJ2-2; the match to TRBD2 covers 7 bases. Source material: PBMCs. The CDR3 region has the DNA TGCAGCGCCGGACTAGTTTCCGGGGAGCTGTTTTTT. It is translated as CSAGLVSGELFF.